This entry features one T cell receptor (beta chain) sequence. This sample is part of a study of T-cell memory formation after mild COVID-19. TCRdb processed the 5' RACE reads anew with MiXCR; each CDR3 protein has one entry. The repertoire includes under 550,000 distinct CDR3 sequences, under 20% of them detected once, and roughly a fifth sits in the top ten. Sequencing was done on a sample of PBMCs or a T cell subset sorted from them (not recorded which). This TCR derives from a man aged 18 to 35 who had mild COVID-19 (a few samples of this study predate the infection). Cell type and time point are not known.

CDR3 loop: CASSQRGTENYGYTF. CDR3 bases: TGTGCCAGCAGTCAACGAGGGACGGAAAACTATGGCTACACCTTC. J is TRBJ1-2 and V is TRBV12-3 or TRBV12-4; maybe TRBD1 (5 bases). V was clipped by 5 bases and J by 2 bases, with 15 bases between them. The CDR3 runs 15 residues.